These T cell receptor beta chains were read from a single sample in a study of shared clonotypes between healthy human individuals. Using immunoSEQ multiplex PCR, the repertoire was profiled, and TCRdb retains in-frame clones only, with some absent. The sample lists some 1,600,000 clones, 98% occurring once. What was sequenced was naive CD4+ T cells sorted from blood. The receptors here all came from a man aged 25-45 years in good health. Each CDR3 is given with its conserved first and last residue. The D gene is left open where the match is weak. Clone sizes are given selectively: once, few, many, or a class where the clone is expanded.

CDR3aa: CASSRTGPDTQYF
CDR3nt: TGTGCCAGCAGTCGGACAGGGCCAGATACGCAGTATTTT
j_gene: TRBJ2-3
d_gene: TRBD1
abundance: NA
v_gene: TRBV11-2

CDR3aa: CASSRDRGQNKIAGVATTGELFF
CDR3nt: TGTGCCAGCAGCCGCGACAGAGGACAAAACAAGATAGCGGGAGTTGCGACGACCGGGGAGCTGTTTTTT
j_gene: TRBJ2-2
d_gene: TRBD2
abundance: NA
v_gene: TRBV4-2

CDR3aa: CSVEGRVRETQYF
CDR3nt: TGCAGCGTTGAGGGCAGGGTGCGCGAGACCCAGTACTTC
j_gene: TRBJ2-5
d_gene: NA
abundance: NA
v_gene: TRBV29-1

CDR3aa: CASSLTGQPQHF
CDR3nt: TGTGCCAGCAGTTTAACTGGGCAGCCCCAGCATTTT
j_gene: TRBJ1-5
d_gene: NA
abundance: NA
v_gene: TRBV28

CDR3aa: CASSIVVRPKEFKRFF
CDR3nt: TGTGCCAGTAGTATAGTTGTGAGGCCGAAGGAGTTTAAGCGGTTCTTC
j_gene: TRBJ2-1
d_gene: NA
abundance: NA
v_gene: TRBV19

CDR3aa: CASSFGQEKLFF
CDR3nt: TGTGCCAGCAGTTTCGGACAAGAAAAACTGTTTTTT
j_gene: TRBJ1-4
d_gene: NA
abundance: NA
v_gene: TRBV28

CDR3aa: CASSFSYEQYF
CDR3nt: TGTGCCAGCAGTTTCTCCTACGAGCAGTACTTC
j_gene: TRBJ2-7
d_gene: NA
abundance: few
v_gene: TRBV6-1

CDR3aa: CAGPSRREYQETQYF
CDR3nt: TGTGCCGGGCCTTCGCGGCGGGAGTACCAAGAGACCCAGTACTTC
j_gene: TRBJ2-5
d_gene: TRBD2
abundance: NA
v_gene: TRBV30

CDR3aa: CASRGQGGISYEQYF
CDR3nt: TGTGCCAGCAGGGGACAGGGGGGTATTTCCTACGAGCAGTACTTC
j_gene: TRBJ2-7
d_gene: TRBD1
abundance: NA
v_gene: TRBV6-1

CDR3aa: CASGRGVGGLNTEAFF
CDR3nt: TGTGCTAGTGGCCGGGGAGTAGGGGGGTTGAACACTGAAGCTTTCTTT
j_gene: TRBJ1-1
d_gene: NA
abundance: NA
v_gene: TRBV12-5

CDR3aa: CASSVVGRGGTQYF
CDR3nt: TGTGCCAGCAGCGTAGTCGGGAGGGGTGGTACGCAGTATTTT
j_gene: TRBJ2-3
d_gene: TRBD2
abundance: NA
v_gene: TRBV9

CDR3aa: CASGRGLNQPQHF
CDR3nt: TGTGCCAGCGGAAGAGGGTTGAATCAGCCCCAGCATTTT
j_gene: TRBJ1-5
d_gene: NA
abundance: once
v_gene: TRBV6-1

CDR3aa: CAISQGTDTEAFF
CDR3nt: TGTGCCATCAGCCAGGGGACGGACACTGAAGCTTTCTTT
j_gene: TRBJ1-1
d_gene: NA
abundance: once
v_gene: TRBV10-3

CDR3aa: CSAVGWGETQYF
CDR3nt: TGCAGCGCTGTGGGATGGGGGGAGACCCAGTACTTC
j_gene: TRBJ2-5
d_gene: NA
abundance: once
v_gene: TRBV29-1

CDR3aa: CASSPPGLAGGTSNEQYF
CDR3nt: TGTGCCAGCTCACCCCCCGGACTAGCGGGAGGTACTTCTAACGAGCAGTACTTC
j_gene: TRBJ2-7
d_gene: TRBD2
abundance: NA
v_gene: TRBV18

CDR3aa: CASSLREGYPYNEQFF
CDR3nt: TGTGCCAGCAGTTTAAGGGAAGGTTACCCCTACAATGAGCAGTTCTTC
j_gene: TRBJ2-1
d_gene: NA
abundance: NA
v_gene: TRBV27

CDR3aa: CASSFLGDEQYF
CDR3nt: TGTGCCAGCAGTTTTCTGGGAGACGAGCAGTACTTC
j_gene: TRBJ2-7
d_gene: NA
abundance: NA
v_gene: TRBV27

CDR3aa: CASSVEGLNTGELFF
CDR3nt: TGTGCCAGCAGCGTAGAGGGACTGAATACCGGGGAGCTGTTTTTT
j_gene: TRBJ2-2
d_gene: NA
abundance: NA
v_gene: TRBV9

CDR3aa: CASSYPEVRGSNEQFF
CDR3nt: TGTGCCAGCAGTTACCCCGAAGTCCGAGGGAGCAATGAGCAGTTCTTC
j_gene: TRBJ2-1
d_gene: NA
abundance: NA
v_gene: TRBV6-6

CDR3aa: CASSLASGYNEQFF
CDR3nt: TGTGCCAGCAGCTTGGCTAGCGGTTACAATGAGCAGTTCTTC
j_gene: TRBJ2-1
d_gene: TRBD2
abundance: NA
v_gene: TRBV7-9

CDR3aa: CASSFRDRGGDTEAFF
CDR3nt: TGCGCCAGCAGCTTCCGGGACAGGGGAGGGGACACTGAAGCTTTCTTT
j_gene: TRBJ1-1
d_gene: TRBD1
abundance: NA
v_gene: TRBV5-1

CDR3aa: CASSIQQDRPAYEQYF
CDR3nt: TGCGCCAGCAGCATACAACAGGACAGACCCGCGTACGAGCAGTACTTC
j_gene: TRBJ2-7
d_gene: NA
abundance: NA
v_gene: TRBV5-1

CDR3aa: CASDRGLSNQPQHF
CDR3nt: TGTGCCAGCGACCGGGGGCTTAGCAATCAGCCCCAGCATTTT
j_gene: TRBJ1-5
d_gene: NA
abundance: NA
v_gene: TRBV6-1

CDR3aa: CASSQSGSVLRETQYF
CDR3nt: TGTGCCAGCAGCCAAAGCGGATCGGTTCTACGCGAGACCCAGTACTTC
j_gene: TRBJ2-5
d_gene: NA
abundance: NA
v_gene: TRBV28

CDR3aa: CASSLLPGQGARNGYIF
CDR3nt: TGTGCCAGCTCACTACTCCCGGGACAGGGGGCGCGAAATGGCTACATCTTC
j_gene: TRBJ1-2
d_gene: TRBD1
abundance: NA
v_gene: TRBV18

CDR3aa: CASSLAGGEYEQYF
CDR3nt: TGTGCCAGCAGCTTGGCAGGGGGCGAGTACGAGCAGTACTTC
j_gene: TRBJ2-7
d_gene: TRBD1
abundance: NA
v_gene: TRBV5-4